This entry lists 14 T cell receptor beta chains sequenced from one sample in a study of blood T cell repertoires in COVID-19. Repertoires were generated with immunoSEQ multiplex PCR, while TCRdb's copy carries only in-frame clones and drops some. The repertoire holds over 70,000 clones, 90% seen once, with 4.3% in the top ten. Sequencing was carried out using peripheral blood. Receptors originate from an elderly woman with active or convalescent COVID-19.

This clone occurred once. This chain connects TRBV28 to TRBJ1-4; D ambiguous. Germline CDR1 reads MDHEN; CDR2 reads SYDVKM. The V end was cut by 5 bases, the J end by 8 bases, with 12 bases between. The CDR3 sequence is 13 residues long. CDR3 region: CASSLTGIEKLFF. The CDR3 DNA reads as TGTGCCAGCAGTCTTACCGGGATAGAAAAACTGTTTTTT. Complete variable domain (other parts from reference TRBV28 and TRBJ1-4): DVKVTQSSRYLVKRTGEKVFLECVQDMDHENMFWYRQDPGLGLRLIYFSYDVKMKEKGDIPEGYSVSREKKERFSLILESASTNQTSMYLCASSLTGIEKLFFGSGTQLSVL.

The genes are TRBV7-2 and TRBJ2-3, with 12 bases matching TRBD2. After removal of 5 bases from V and 5 bases from J, the junction contained 8 bases not matched to a gene. The germline V gene encodes CDR1 SGHTA and CDR2 FQGNSA. The CDR3 totals 16 residues. The CDR3 DNA is TGTGCCAGCAGCCTGACTAGCGGGAGAGTCAGAGATACGCAGTATTTT. Translation: CASSLTSGRVRDTQYF. Full variable domain (remainder filled in from reference TRBV7-2 and TRBJ2-3): GAGVSQSPSNKVTEKGKDVELRCDPISGHTALYWYRQSLGQGLEFLIYFQGNSAPDKSGLPSDRFSAERTGGSVSTLTIQRTQQEDSAVYLCASSLTSGRVRDTQYFGPGTRLTVL.

This chain uses TRBV5-6 with TRBJ2-3; 11 positions match TRBD1. The CDR3 length is 16 residues. Losses at the gene ends were 3 bases for V and 0 bases for J; bases not matched to a gene: 3. CDR1 is SGHDT and CDR2 is YYEEEE in the germline V gene. The CDR3 bases are TGTGCCAGCAGCTGGACAGGGGGCTCGAGCACAGATACGCAGTATTTT. This codes for CASSWTGGSSTDTQYF.

The V call is TRBV20-1, the J call TRBJ2-3; possibly TRBD2 for D (6 bases). The germline V and J ends were trimmed by 3 bases and 0 bases, with 10 bases remaining between them. The germline V gene has CDR1 DFQATT and CDR2 SNEGSKA (reference sequence). The CDR3 has 14 amino acids. This CDR3 reads CSASWGDSTDTQYF. DNA for the CDR3: TGCAGTGCTAGTTGGGGGGATAGCACAGATACGCAGTATTTT.

The rearrangement links TRBV10-3 to TRBJ2-3, with D maybe TRBD1 (5 bases). Looked up from germline, CDR1 is ENHRY and CDR2 is SYGVKD. Deletions cut 2 bases from V and 2 bases from J, with 14 bases between. The CDR3 sequence is 16 residues long. The CDR3 region has the DNA TGTGCCATCAGTGAGCGTGGGGCCTTAATCACAGATACGCAGTATTTT. It is translated as CAISERGALITDTQYF.

J is TRBJ1-2 and V is TRBV7-8; 8 nucleotides line up with TRBD1. CDR3 length equals 14 residues. The trim removed 1 base at V and 2 bases at J, leaving 0 bases unmatched. Germline lookup yields CDR1 SGHVS and CDR2 FQNEAQ. The CDR3 sequence: CASSLGDRNYGYTF. The CDR3, as DNA: TGTGCCAGCAGCTTAGGGGACAGGAACTATGGCTACACCTTC.

The V and J genes are TRBV7-2 and TRBJ1-6; D might be TRBD1 (6 bases). V lost 0 bases and J lost 9, with 9 bases in between. The CDR3 runs to 14 residues. CDR1 is SGHTA and CDR2 is FQGNSA in the germline V gene. The CDR3 bases are TGTGCCAGCAGCTTAGCACAGGGTGGTTCACCCCTCCACTTT. This translates into CASSLAQGGSPLHF.

The rearrangement links TRBV3-1 (or the pseudogene TRBV3-2) to TRBJ1-5, with 9 bases aligning to TRBD1. Trimming at V came to 3 bases and at J to 6 bases, leaving 3 bases not matched to a gene. Germline loops: CDR1 LGHDT, CDR2 YNNKEL (reference sequence). There are 14 residues in the CDR3. In DNA form, the CDR3 reads TGTGCCAGCAGCCAGGGACAGGGCGGTCAGCCCCAGCATTTT. Translating it yields CASSQGQGGQPQHF.

V and J are TRBV5-4 and TRBJ2-1, with 10 positions matching TRBD2. The CDR3 loop spans 15 amino acids. Germline V gene sequence: CDR1 SGHNT, CDR2 YYREEE (reference sequence). V gave up 0 bases and J gave up 4 bases; unmatched junction bases: 1. In DNA, the CDR3 is TGTGCCAGCAGCTTGGGGACTAGCGGTTACAATGAGCAGTTCTTC. Protein: CASSLGTSGYNEQFF.

This chain uses TRBV5-1 with TRBJ1-5, with 10 bases matching TRBD1. The CDR3 length is 15 residues. The J segment lost 7 bases and the V segment lost 4 bases, leaving 8 bases of the junction unmatched. From germline, CDR1 is SGHRS and CDR2 YFSETQ. The CDR3 sequence: CASSPGQGPGQPQHF. The CDR3 nucleotides are TGCGCCAGCAGCCCGGGACAGGGGCCGGGGCAGCCCCAGCATTTT.

The J gene is TRBJ2-2, the V gene TRBV19, with 9 bases lining up with TRBD2. This CDR3 has 18 amino acids. V trimming: 6 bases; J trimming: 6 bases; junction bases outside the gene matches: 17. Germline V CDR1 and CDR2: LNHDA, SQIVND (reference sequence). The CDR3 region has the DNA TGTGCCAGTAGGGCTGCTCTAGCGGGACATAGTCGGGCCGGGGAGCTGTTTTTT. Translated: CASRAALAGHSRAGELFF.

V usage is TRBV7-8 and J usage is TRBJ1-1; D is ambiguous. Germline assignment: CDR1 SGHVS and CDR2 FQNEAQ. CDR3 size: 13 residues. V dropped 5 bases and J dropped 2 bases, with 9 bases sitting between them. Here the CDR3 reads CASSASYNTEAFF. The CDR3 DNA reads as TGTGCCAGCAGCGCCAGTTATAACACTGAAGCTTTCTTT.

The V gene is TRBV5-1, the J gene TRBJ2-3, with 7 bases fitting TRBD1. With V trimmed by 5 bases and J by 2 bases, 5 bases remained unmatched. Germline V gives CDR1 SGHRS, CDR2 YFSETQ. The CDR3 sequence is 14 residues long. The CDR3 loop reads CASRMGQSTDTQYF. In DNA form, the CDR3 reads TGCGCCAGCAGAATGGGACAGTCCACAGATACGCAGTATTTT.

In regard to this clone: An end of the junction does not agree with germline; a read error may underlie this. The chain employs TRBV6-2 or TRBV6-3 and TRBJ2-2; 13 bases map to TRBD2. The CDR3 is 15 amino acids. CDR1 is MNHEY, CDR2 SVGEGT, per germline. The CDR3 is CTSSSGLAGAGELFF. DNA for the CDR3: TGTACCAGCAGTTCAGGACTAGCGGGAGCCGGGGAGCTGTTTTTT.